In this sample, the clone carrying this T cell receptor (beta chain) turned up a few times. TCRdb fed the 5' RACE reads into MiXCR, producing one record per CDR3 protein. This sample has about 300,000 distinct CDR3 sequences, with 9% to 15% found just once. This sample stems from a study of identical twins. The germline gives CDR1 SGHAT, CDR2 FQNNGV. Trimming shortened V by 3 bases and J by 0 bases, and 11 bases separated the two germline ends. The CDR3 extends over 16 amino acids. The sample was also linked to a second study, of yellow fever vaccine responses in identical twins.

The sample taken for sequencing was CD8+ T cells sorted from blood. This TCR was sampled from a woman aged 18-30 years in good health. The genes are TRBV11-2 and TRBJ2-2; either TRBD1 or TRBD2 may supply D (6 bases each). DNA for the CDR3: TGTGCCAGCAGCTTCCACAGGGAGGCGAACACCGGGGAGCTGTTTTTT. Protein sequence: CASSFHREANTGELFF.